Listed below are T cell receptor beta chains from one sample, sequenced in a study of blood T cell repertoires in COVID-19. Measured with immunoSEQ multiplex PCR; TCRdb has only the in-frame clones, and not every one. The table has about 54,000 clones, 90% seen once. Sequences were obtained from peripheral blood. The receptors shown here come from a man aged 45-65 years with acute or convalescent COVID-19. The CDR3 runs from the conserved cysteine through the conserved F or W. Fields, in order: V gene, clone size, J gene, D gene, CDR3 protein, CDR3 DNA. D genes are given only for firm matches. Not all rows give a size; the values are once, few, many and, for expanded clones, a class.

TRBV5-4	-	TRBJ2-7	TRBD2	CASLRTPSGGGPGPYEQYF	TGTGCCAGCCTTCGAACCCCATCGGGGGGAGGGCCAGGGCCCTACGAGCAGTACTTC
TRBV9	-	TRBJ2-7	TRBD2	CASSVGAGGLYEQYF	TGTGCCAGCAGCGTAGGGGCGGGAGGGCTCTACGAGCAGTACTTC
TRBV3-1/TRBV3-2	-	TRBJ2-3	-	CATKQGFTDTQYF	TGTGCCACAAAACAGGGATTTACAGATACGCAGTATTTT
TRBV7-9	few	TRBJ2-5	-	CASSIPGTQETQYF	TGTGCCAGCAGCATTCCGGGAACCCAAGAGACCCAGTACTTC
TRBV30	-	TRBJ1-2	TRBD1	CAWEIGTVNYGYTF	TGTGCCTGGGAAATCGGGACAGTCAACTATGGCTACACCTTC
TRBV6-5	-	TRBJ2-3	TRBD2	CASTRLAGVSDTQYF	TGTGCCAGCACTCGACTAGCGGGAGTTTCAGATACGCAGTATTTT
TRBV27	-	TRBJ1-5	TRBD1	CASSMTGTGVYQPQHF	TGTGCCAGCAGTATGACCGGGACAGGGGTATACCAGCCCCAGCATTTT
TRBV3-1/TRBV3-2	-	TRBJ1-1	TRBD1	CASSQDSGQGLNTEAFF	TGTGCCAGCAGCCAAGATTCCGGACAGGGCTTGAACACTGAAGCTTTCTTT
TRBV9	few	TRBJ2-4	TRBD1	CASSPPGGPGAKIQYF	TGTGCCAGCAGCCCACCAGGGGGCCCGGGAGCAAAGATTCAGTACTTC
TRBV24-1	-	TRBJ2-7	TRBD1	CATSDLGTVSFYEQYF	TGTGCCACCAGTGATTTGGGGACAGTCTCCTTCTACGAGCAGTACTTC
TRBV5-1	-	TRBJ2-2	TRBD1	CASSLEWQGAGELFF	TGCGCCAGCAGCTTGGAATGGCAGGGGGCCGGGGAGCTGTTTTTT
TRBV6-4	-	TRBJ2-1	-	CASSSAYNEQFF	TGTGCCAGCAGTAGCGCCTACAATGAGCAGTTCTTC
TRBV12-3/TRBV12-4	-	TRBJ2-1	TRBD2	CASREREGNEQFF	TGTGCCAGCAGGGAGCGGGAGGGTAATGAGCAGTTCTTC
TRBV5-1	-	TRBJ2-1	-	CPRGGGPEVGYEQFF	TGCCCTCGAGGGGGAGGGCCCGAGGTAGGTTATGAGCAGTTCTTC
TRBV7-6	-	TRBJ2-1	TRBD2	CASSLGAGARNEQFF	TGTGCCAGCAGCTTAGGTGCGGGAGCGAGGAATGAGCAGTTCTTC
TRBV9	-	TRBJ1-3	-	CASSVGQNSGNTIYF	TGTGCCAGCAGCGTAGGTCAGAACTCTGGAAACACCATATATTTT
TRBV5-4	-	TRBJ1-1	-	CASSLVGGLNTEAFF	TGTGCCAGCAGCTTGGTTGGCGGCTTGAACACTGAAGCTTTCTTT
TRBV19	-	TRBJ1-5	-	CASSPRGVGYSNQPQHF	TGTGCCAGTAGTCCGCGGGGGGTGGGGTATAGCAATCAGCCCCAGCATTTT
TRBV7-6	-	TRBJ1-5	-	CASSLAWGDQPQHF	TGTGCCAGCAGCTTAGCTTGGGGGGATCAGCCCCAGCATTTT
TRBV6-4	-	TRBJ2-1	TRBD2	CASGWRRAGENNEQFF	TGTGCCAGCGGTTGGAGGAGAGCGGGAGAGAACAATGAGCAGTTCTTC
TRBV9	-	TRBJ2-6	-	CASSVASGKVTGANVLTF	TGTGCCAGCAGCGTAGCATCCGGGAAGGTTACTGGGGCCAACGTCCTGACTTTC
TRBV6-5	-	TRBJ2-1	TRBD2	CASTHGAGGPLEQFF	TGTGCCAGCACCCACGGGGCGGGAGGCCCGTTGGAGCAGTTCTTC
TRBV5-1	once	TRBJ2-3	-	CASSPSGPPGSTDTQYF	TGCGCCAGCAGCCCGAGCGGACCGCCCGGGAGCACAGATACGCAGTATTTT
TRBV5-1	-	TRBJ1-2	-	CASRGGEDYGYTF	TGCGCCAGCCGGGGAGGGGAGGATTATGGCTACACCTTC
TRBV4-1	once	TRBJ1-5	-	CASSQVLGAINQPQHF	TGCGCCAGCAGCCAAGTGTTAGGGGCGATCAATCAGCCCCAGCATTTT
TRBV19	-	TRBJ1-5	-	CASSRDIEVAPQHF	TGTGCCAGTAGTAGGGACATCGAAGTTGCGCCCCAGCATTTT
TRBV10-3	few	TRBJ2-1	TRBD2	CAISDLAGTNEQFF	TGTGCCATCAGTGATTTAGCGGGAACGAATGAGCAGTTCTTC
TRBV7-9	-	TRBJ2-1	-	CASSFVGEQFF	TGTGCCAGCAGCTTTGTCGGGGAGCAGTTCTTC
TRBV7-9	-	TRBJ1-6	TRBD1	CASSLTGGYNSPLHF	TGTGCCAGCAGCTTGACAGGGGGATATAATTCACCCCTCCACTTT
TRBV6-5	-	TRBJ2-7	-	CASSPPGQAYEQYF	TGTGCCAGCAGCCCCCCCGGACAAGCCTACGAGCAGTACTTC
TRBV18	-	TRBJ2-2	TRBD2	CASSTNRREWAGELFF	TGTGCCAGCTCCACCAATCGGCGGGAGTGGGCCGGGGAGCTGTTTTTT
TRBV29-1	-	TRBJ2-1	TRBD2	CSVRTSSYNEQFF	TGCAGCGTCCGGACTAGCTCCTACAATGAGCAGTTCTTC
TRBV12-5	once	TRBJ1-5	-	CASGLVGGQPQHF	TGTGCTAGTGGTTTGGTAGGAGGGCAGCCCCAGCATTTT
TRBV30	-	TRBJ1-2	-	CAWSLNRDPRTNYGYTF	TGTGCCTGGAGTCTTAACAGAGACCCCAGAACTAACTATGGCTACACCTTC
TRBV5-6	-	TRBJ2-7	TRBD2	CASSSGLAGWVSTYEQYF	TGTGCCAGCAGCTCAGGACTAGCGGGATGGGTGAGCACCTACGAGCAGTACTTC
TRBV7-7	-	TRBJ2-7	-	CASSAFSGYEQYF	TGTGCCAGCAGCGCCTTTAGCGGCTACGAGCAGTACTTC
TRBV11-3	-	TRBJ2-2	TRBD2	CASSILAGGGTGELFF	TGTGCCAGCAGCATATTAGCGGGAGGAGGGACCGGGGAGCTGTTTTTT
TRBV19	-	TRBJ2-5	TRBD2	CASSIHPVREGRETQYF	TGTGCCAGTAGTATACACCCCGTGAGGGAGGGCAGGGAGACCCAGTACTTC
TRBV6-5	-	TRBJ1-2	-	CASSRKPADSGYTF	TGTGCCAGCAGCAGAAAGCCGGCGGATAGCGGCTACACCTTC
TRBV7-9	-	TRBJ1-1	-	CASSPWEGKHTEAFF	TGTGCCAGCAGCCCCTGGGAGGGGAAGCACACTGAAGCTTTCTTT